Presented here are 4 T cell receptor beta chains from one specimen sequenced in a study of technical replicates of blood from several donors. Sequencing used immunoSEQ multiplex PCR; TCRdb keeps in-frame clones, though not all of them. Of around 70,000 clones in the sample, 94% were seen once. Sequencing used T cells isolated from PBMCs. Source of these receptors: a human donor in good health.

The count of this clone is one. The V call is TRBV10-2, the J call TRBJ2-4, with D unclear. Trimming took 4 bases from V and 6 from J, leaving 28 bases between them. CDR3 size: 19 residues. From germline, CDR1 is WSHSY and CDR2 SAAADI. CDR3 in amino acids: CASSAWKKQTIDGGNIQYF. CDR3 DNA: TGCGCCAGCAGTGCTTGGAAGAAACAAACGATTGACGGCGGAAACATTCAGTACTTC.

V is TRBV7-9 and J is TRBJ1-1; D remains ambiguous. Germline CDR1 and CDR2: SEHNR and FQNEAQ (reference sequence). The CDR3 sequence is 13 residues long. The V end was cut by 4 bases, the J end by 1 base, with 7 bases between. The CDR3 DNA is TGTGCCAGCAGCTGGAACAGGAACACTGAAGCTTTCTTT. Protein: CASSWNRNTEAFF. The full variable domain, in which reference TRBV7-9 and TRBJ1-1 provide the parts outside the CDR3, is DTGVSQNPRHKITKRGQNVTFRCDPISEHNRLYWYRQTLGQGPEFLTYFQNEAQLEKSRLLSDRFSAERPKGSFSTLEIQRTEQGDSAMYLCASSWNRNTEAFFGQGTRLTVV.

The CDR3 nucleotides are TGCGCCAGCAGCCAAGCTAGGGGACATCTGAACACTGAAGCTTTCTTT. Translated, it gives CASSQARGHLNTEAFF. This chain uses TRBV4-3 with TRBJ1-1; possible D gene TRBD1, 6 bases. Trimming removed 1 base at V and 0 bases at J, with 12 bases between. From germline, CDR1 is LGHNA and CDR2 YSLEER. CDR3 length equals 16 residues.

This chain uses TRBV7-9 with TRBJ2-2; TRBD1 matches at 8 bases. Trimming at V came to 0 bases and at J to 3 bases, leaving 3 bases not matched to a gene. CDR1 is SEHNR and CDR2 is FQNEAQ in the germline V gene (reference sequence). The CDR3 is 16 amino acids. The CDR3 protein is CASSLAQTGDTGELFF. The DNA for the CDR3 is TGTGCCAGCAGCTTAGCCCAGACAGGGGACACCGGGGAGCTGTTTTTT. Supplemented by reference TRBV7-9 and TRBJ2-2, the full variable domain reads DTGVSQNPRHKITKRGQNVTFRCDPISEHNRLYWYRQTLGQGPEFLTYFQNEAQLEKSRLLSDRFSAERPKGSFSTLEIQRTEQGDSAMYLCASSLAQTGDTGELFFGEGSRLTVL.